The 26 T cell receptor beta chains below come from one sample, sequenced in a study of PD-1 blockade in classical Hodgkin lymphoma. Sample time point: newly diagnosed, previously untreated cHL patient sample. Using magnetic negative selection, the CD4+ T cells were separated out of thawed PBMCs. Method: immunoSEQ multiplex PCR; TCRdb's copy keeps in-frame clones and lacks some. The repertoire holds 25,000 to 30,000 clones, around 89% seen once, with more than 0.35% in the top ten. The sequenced sample was CD4+ T cells from blood. The receptor set was obtained from a human donor with classical Hodgkin lymphoma.

The chain is built from TRBV7-8 and TRBJ1-1; a weak D match, TRBD1 (6 bases). CDR1 and CDR2 from the germline V gene are SGHVS and FQNEAQ. V was clipped by 6 bases and J by 11 bases, with 19 bases between them. The CDR3 extends over 13 amino acids. CDR3 nucleotides: TGTGCCAGCAGTCCATCAGGGGTTTTAAGGGCTTTCTTT. It is translated as CASSPSGVLRAFF.

The V and J genes are TRBV5-5 and TRBJ2-1; D is ambiguous. CDR1 is SGHKS and CDR2 is YYEKEE in the germline V gene (reference sequence). V lost 1 base, J lost 5 bases, and 7 bases lay in between. CDR3 size: 13 residues. Here the CDR3 DNA reads TGTGCCAGCAGCTTGTACCCAAACAATGAGCAGTTCTTC. Translated: CASSLYPNNEQFF. Filled out from reference TRBV5-5 and TRBJ2-1, the complete variable domain reads DAGVTQSPTHLIKTRGQQVTLRCSPISGHKSVSWYQQVLGQGPQFIFQYYEKEERGRGNFPDRFSARQFPNYSSELNVNALLLGDSALYLCASSLYPNNEQFFGPGTRLTVL.

This chain joins TRBV5-1 and TRBJ2-7; TRBD2 matches 11 bases. The CDR3 loop spans 14 amino acids. V lost 4 bases to trimming and J lost 2 bases; unmatched junction nucleotides: 2. Germline values: CDR1 SGHRS, CDR2 YFSETQ. CDR3 sequence (DNA): TGCGCCAGCAGCCCGACTAGCGGGGCCTACGAGCAGTACTTC. Its translation: CASSPTSGAYEQYF.

This clone was counted once. The V and J genes are TRBV18 and TRBJ2-5, with TRBD2 as a possible D gene (6 bases). The DNA end favors TRBJ2-7, so the J call may be wrong. This CDR3 region has 12 residues. Germline CDR1 reads KGHSH; CDR2 reads LQKENI. The CDR3 DNA sequence: TGTGCCAGCTCACCCCGGGGGAACGAGCAGTACTTC. It translates to CASSPRGNEQYF.

The gene calls are TRBV10-3 and TRBJ1-2; 9 positions agree with TRBD1. The CDR3 contains 17 residues. Losses at the gene ends were 8 bases for V and 6 bases for J; bases not matched to a gene: 19. Per the germline V gene, CDR1 is ENHRY and CDR2 is SYGVKD. The CDR3 nucleotides are TGTGCCATCTCATCCGCAAGTTCCGGGACAGGGTCTGATGGCTACACCTTC. Amino acids: CAISSASSGTGSDGYTF.

The chain carries TRBV23-1 and TRBJ2-2, with TRBD2 matching over 9 bases. TRBV23-1 is flagged as an ORF with uncertain function. There are 15 residues in the CDR3. The junction had 4 bases not matched to a gene; V was cut back by 3 bases and J by 5 bases. CDR3 coding DNA: TGCGCCAGCAGTCACCTAGCGGGACGGACCGGGGAGCTGTTTTTT. Protein sequence: CASSHLAGRTGELFF.

This clone was seen only a few times. V is TRBV7-9 and J is TRBJ2-7, with D unresolved. Germline values: CDR1 SEHNR, CDR2 FQNEAQ (reference sequence). This CDR3 has 12 residues. V shed 5 bases and J shed 5 bases, with 10 bases lying between them. The CDR3 here is CASSRDAHEQYF. The CDR3 region has the DNA TGTGCCAGCAGCAGGGATGCCCACGAGCAGTACTTC.

J is TRBJ1-4 and V is TRBV28, with a possible D match to TRBD1 (5 bases). V lost 2 bases and J lost 5, with 9 bases in between. This CDR3 comprises 14 residues. The V gene's germline CDR1 is MDHEN and CDR2 SYDVKM. The CDR3 spells CASSLETANEKLFF. Written as DNA, the CDR3 is TGTGCCAGCAGTTTAGAGACAGCGAATGAAAAACTGTTTTTT.

This chain joins TRBV4-3 and TRBJ2-3, with TRBD2 identical over 10 bases. CDR3 size: 15 residues. CDR1 LGHNA and CDR2 YSLEER come from the germline V gene. The junction had 4 bases not matched to a gene; V was cut back by 4 bases and J by 3 bases. In DNA, the CDR3 is TGCGCCAGCAGCCGGCTAGCGGGAGTAACAGATACGCAGTATTTT. Residues: CASSRLAGVTDTQYF.

This chain links TRBV19 with TRBJ2-1; 9 bases line up with TRBD2. CDR3 length: 16 residues. Germline CDR1 and CDR2: LNHDA and SQIVND (reference sequence). Trimming cost V 3 bases and J 0 bases; bases outside gene matches: 3. The CDR3 is CASSIQAGGSYNEQFF. The CDR3 DNA is TGTGCCAGTAGTATTCAAGCGGGAGGCTCCTACAATGAGCAGTTCTTC.

The V and J genes are TRBV7-3 and TRBJ2-3; no reliable D call. Trimming shortened V by 2 bases and J by 0 bases, and 3 bases separated the two germline ends. The length of the CDR3 is 13 residues. The germline V gene has CDR1 SGHTA and CDR2 FQGTGA. CDR3 bases: TGTGCCAGCAGCTTATTTAGCACAGATACGCAGTATTTT. This encodes CASSLFSTDTQYF.

Worth noting for this clone: This sample also contains other DNA sequences that code for the same CDR3. The chain has TRBV9 and TRBJ1-3; 7 positions agree with TRBD1. This CDR3 spans 16 amino acids. CDR1 SGDLS and CDR2 YYNGEE come from the germline V gene. Germline trimming cut 0 bases from V and 1 base from J; bases unmatched to any gene: 4. The CDR3 coding sequence is TGTGCCAGCAGCGTAGCTACAGGGGAATCTGGAAACACCATATATTTT. Its translation is CASSVATGESGNTIYF.

The chain couples TRBV7-2 to TRBJ2-6; D unclear. This CDR3 region has 15 residues. Between the trimmed V and J ends, which lost 1 base and 3 bases, there was a span of 7 bases. Germline V gene data show CDR1 as SGHTA and CDR2 as FQGNSA. This chain's CDR3 is CASSLVDYGANVLTF. The CDR3 nucleotides are TGTGCCAGCAGCTTAGTCGATTATGGGGCCAACGTCCTGACTTTC. The entire variable domain, with the rest obtained from reference TRBV7-2 and TRBJ2-6, is as follows: GAGVSQSPSNKVTEKGKDVELRCDPISGHTALYWYRQSLGQGLEFLIYFQGNSAPDKSGLPSDRFSAERTGGSVSTLTIQRTQQEDSAVYLCASSLVDYGANVLTFGAGSRLTVL.

The chain couples TRBV6-1 to TRBJ1-5; TRBD1 is a possible D gene (5 bases). The CDR3 runs 15 residues. Looked up from germline, CDR1 is MNHNS and CDR2 is SASEGT. With 3 bases removed from V and 5 bases from J, the gap between germline ends came to 14 bases. CDR3 in amino acids: CASSDIGRVYQPQHF. CDR3 bases: TGTGCCAGCAGTGATATCGGCAGGGTTTATCAGCCCCAGCATTTT.

The gene calls are TRBV5-1 and TRBJ2-1, with 9 bases aligning to TRBD2. The CDR3 loop spans 15 amino acids. Trimming cost V 0 bases and J 8 bases; bases outside gene matches: 6. Germline V CDR1 and CDR2: SGHRS, YFSETQ. The CDR3 DNA is TGCGCCAGCAGCTTGGACGGGACTAGCTTAGATGAGCAGTTCTTC. Amino acid sequence: CASSLDGTSLDEQFF.

The sample holds one count of this clone. The chain couples TRBV29-1 to TRBJ2-1; D is perhaps TRBD2 (5 bases). This CDR3 contains 11 residues. Germline CDR1 SQVTM, CDR2 ANQGSEA. Trimming took off 6 bases at V and 7 bases at J, with 10 bases between the two ends. In DNA, the CDR3 is TGCAGCGTCCGAGAGGGTAATGAGCAGTTCTTC. Its protein product is CSVREGNEQFF.

The CDR3 sequence: CASVGGQPSYNEQFF. The CDR3 region has the DNA TGTGCCAGCGTTGGGGGACAGCCTTCCTACAATGAGCAGTTCTTC. This chain connects TRBV25-1 to TRBJ2-1, with 7 bases identical to TRBD1. Germline V gives CDR1 MGHDK, CDR2 SYGVNS. J was trimmed by 1 base and V by 8 bases; bases with no gene match: 8. This CDR3 contains 15 residues.

In its sample, this clone was seen a few times. V usage is TRBV10-1 and J usage is TRBJ2-4; 7 bases line up with TRBD1. The CDR3 loop spans 13 amino acids. V lost 6 bases and J lost 7; bases outside the gene matches: 6. Per the germline V gene, CDR1 is WNHNN and CDR2 is SYGVQD (reference sequence). CDR3 in amino acids: CASRATGKNIQYF. CDR3 in DNA: TGCGCCAGCAGAGCGACAGGGAAGAACATTCAGTACTTC.

The CDR3 DNA sequence: TGTGCCAGCAGCCCACGGGCGGGAGGAGGGTACGAGCAGTACTTC. As protein: CASSPRAGGGYEQYF. The chain is built from TRBV7-2 and TRBJ2-7; 8 nucleotides align to TRBD2. Unmatched junction bases numbered 10, after V lost 5 bases and J lost 4 bases. Germline V gene data show CDR1 as SGHTA and CDR2 as FQGNSA. The CDR3 consists of 15 residues.

The gene calls are TRBV5-1 and TRBJ2-5; D not certain. CDR1 SGHRS and CDR2 YFSETQ come from the germline V gene. The CDR3 has 13 residues. V was cut by 2 bases and J by 1 base, with 6 bases left in between. In DNA form, the CDR3 reads TGCGCCAGCAGCTTCGGAGTCCAAGAGACCCAGTACTTC. Translation gives CASSFGVQETQYF.

The V gene is TRBV28, the J gene TRBJ1-2, with D uncertain. This CDR3 comprises 15 residues. V was cut by 5 bases and J by 0 bases, with 13 bases left in between. Germline CDR1 MDHEN, CDR2 SYDVKM. The CDR3 protein is CASSDPRGTNYGYTF. The CDR3 DNA reads TGTGCCAGCAGTGACCCCCGGGGAACTAACTATGGCTACACCTTC.

In this sample, this clone turned up a few times. This chain links TRBV11-2 with TRBJ2-3, with 7 bases fitting TRBD1. The V gene's germline CDR1 is SGHAT and CDR2 FQNNGV. J was trimmed by 0 bases and V by 3 bases; bases with no gene match: 0. There are 14 residues in the CDR3. In DNA form, the CDR3 reads TGTGCCAGCAGCTTGGGACAGAGCACAGATACGCAGTATTTT. It codes for CASSLGQSTDTQYF.

This chain connects TRBV6-6 to TRBJ2-3; D is unresolved. Looked up from germline, CDR1 is MNHNY and CDR2 is SVGAGI (reference sequence). V lost 6 bases and J 2 bases, leaving 6 bases between the germline ends. This CDR3 comprises 12 residues. CDR3 amino acids: CASSTTTDTQYF. The DNA for the CDR3 is TGTGCCAGCAGCACGACCACAGATACGCAGTATTTT.

This chain links TRBV29-1 with TRBJ2-1; the match to TRBD2 covers 9 bases. Germline CDR1 and CDR2: SQVTM and ANQGSEA. The trim removed 7 bases at V and 8 bases at J, leaving 12 bases unmatched. The CDR3 is made up of 14 amino acids. CDR3 sequence reads: CSGGGGREGDEQFF. In nucleotides, the CDR3 is TGCAGCGGGGGTGGCGGGAGGGAAGGGGATGAGCAGTTCTTC.

The table lists this clone with a few counts. The V call is TRBV29-1, the J call TRBJ2-3; D not certain. Germline V CDR1 and CDR2: SQVTM, ANQGSEA. CDR3 length: 13 amino acids. The V gene lost 6 bases and the J gene lost 6 bases, with 16 bases spanning the gap. The DNA for the CDR3 is TGCAGCGTCCAAACCTCTAGTGTCGATACGCAGTATTTT. Its protein product is CSVQTSSVDTQYF.

The chain joins TRBV2 to TRBJ2-3; D is perhaps TRBD2 (6 bases). V lost 2 bases and J 2 bases, leaving 8 bases between the germline ends. Germline assignment: CDR1 SNHLY and CDR2 FYNNEI. This CDR3 has 14 amino acids. For the CDR3, the DNA is TGTGCCAGCAGTGAACTAGCGATCACAGATACGCAGTATTTT. Translating it yields CASSELAITDTQYF.